This TCR beta chain was sequenced for a study of blood T cell repertoires in COVID-19. Study as a whole: Collection of acute and convalescent COVID-19 samples took place in the United States, Italy and Spain. Sources were T cells, B-cell-depleted T cells, or PBMCs; the material itself was cDNA or gDNA.

The germline V gene has CDR1 SNHLY and CDR2 FYNNEI. The V gene end was trimmed by 8 bases and the J gene end by 5 bases; junction bases not matched to a gene: 5. CDR3 length equals 13 residues. Per the study methods: Nucleated cell number was recorded as an estimate derived from reference gene primer amplification. Method: immunoSEQ multiplex PCR; TCRdb's copy keeps in-frame clones and lacks some. V, J and clone size derive from that table, while D and trimming were established from the DNA sequence. Counted here are hundreds of thousands of clones, roughly 76% occurring once; the ten biggest clones make up around 7.5%.

The V gene is TRBV2, the J gene TRBJ2-1; 8 bases agree with TRBD1. Sequencing was carried out using peripheral blood. The receptor was derived from a woman aged 80 or over with COVID-19, enrolled during active disease. In DNA, the CDR3 is TGTGCCAGCGAAAAGGACAGGGACAATGAGCAGTTCTTC. This gives the protein CASEKDRDNEQFF.